Sequencing of this T cell receptor beta chain was carried out in a study of shared clonotypes between healthy human individuals. Study results and limitations: Generally, estimated richness proved larger in naive subsets than it did in memory subsets.

Sequenced by immunoSEQ multiplex PCR; TCRdb stores in-frame clones only, minus some. The table records about 680,000 clones, roughly 94% of them present only once. Details on this clone: Its antigen is as yet unknown.

The naive CD8 subset, CD45RO-negative cells positively selected for CCR7, excluded terminally differentiated effector memory CD45RA+ cells. The TCR comes from a man between 25 and 39 years old in good health. The specimen sequenced was naive CD8+ T cells sorted from blood.

CDR3 loop: CASSPRSQGADTQYF. The CDR3, as DNA: TGTGCCAGCAGCCCTCGGAGTCAGGGCGCAGATACGCAGTATTTT. This chain uses TRBV7-9 with TRBJ2-3; the D gene is possibly TRBD1 (5 bases). This CDR3 has 15 residues. Trimming shortened V by 5 bases and J by 4 bases, and 16 bases separated the two germline ends. The germline gives CDR1 SEHNR, CDR2 FQNEAQ (reference sequence).